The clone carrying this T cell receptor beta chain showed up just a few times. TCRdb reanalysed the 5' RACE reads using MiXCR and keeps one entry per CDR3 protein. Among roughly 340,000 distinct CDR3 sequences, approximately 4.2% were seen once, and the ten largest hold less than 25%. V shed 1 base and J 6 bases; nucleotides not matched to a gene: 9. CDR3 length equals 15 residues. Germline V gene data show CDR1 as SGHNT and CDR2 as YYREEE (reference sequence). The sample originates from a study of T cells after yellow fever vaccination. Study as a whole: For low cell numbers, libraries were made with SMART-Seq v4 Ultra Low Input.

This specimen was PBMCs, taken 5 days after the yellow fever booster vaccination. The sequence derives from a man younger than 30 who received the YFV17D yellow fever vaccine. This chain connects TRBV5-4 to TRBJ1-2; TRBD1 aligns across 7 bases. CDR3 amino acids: CASSLQGVQSDGYTF. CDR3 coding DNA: TGTGCCAGCAGCTTGCAGGGGGTTCAGTCGGATGGCTACACCTTC.